Following are 20 T cell receptor beta chains from one sample sequenced in a study of tissue T cells after allogeneic stem cell transplantation. Sequenced by immunoSEQ multiplex PCR; TCRdb stores in-frame clones only, minus some. The sample records approximately 9,000 clones, about 44% being singletons. Time point reported: mouse harvest day 7 after allogeneic transplant. The graft held 10^6 splenic CD5+ T cells and 10^7 T-cell-depleted bone marrow cells. The source material was gut tissue. These TCRs come from a female BALB/c mouse given C57BL/6 T cells with graft-versus-host disease after an allogeneic hematopoietic cell transplant.

Of note for this clone: Gene names denote mouse genes. Read coverage stops 1 residue before the CDR3 terminus; the germline J gene supplies the remainder. The chain joins TRBV4 to TRBJ2-1, with D tentatively TRBD1 (6 bases). V lost 3 bases and J 4 bases, leaving 10 bases between the germline ends. Looked up from germline, CDR1 is LGHDT and CDR2 is YNNKQL (reference sequence). The CDR3 consists of 14 residues. CDR3 DNA (partial): TGTGCCAGCAGCTACAGGCAGGGGTATGCTGAGCAGTTC. It specifies CASSYRQGYAEQF. The entire CDR3 sequence reads CASSYRQGYAEQFF.

Sample share makes this clone medium-sized. Gene names denote mouse genes. The read ends 1 residue early relative to the CDR3; the germline J gene fills the gap. V usage is TRBV12-2 and J usage is TRBJ1-5; D ambiguous. This CDR3 has 13 residues. Germline CDR1 is SGHLS and CDR2 is HYDKME. V shed 0 bases and J shed 2 bases, with 4 bases lying between them. CDR3 DNA, as far as it was read: TGTGCCAGCTCTCTCGTGCACAACCAGGCTCCGCTT. It is translated as CASSLVHNQAPL. The entire CDR3 protein reads CASSLVHNQAPLF.

About this clone: Gene names and germline refer to mouse. The read terminates 1 residue before the CDR3 end, so the remaining end is supplied by the germline J gene. The sample holds other DNA sequences that translate to the same CDR3. The genes are TRBV3 and TRBJ2-2, with D unresolved. V was shortened by 3 bases and J by 5 bases, with 10 bases between the two germline ends. This CDR3 has 14 residues. Germline V lookup: CDR1 SNHLY, CDR2 FYNGKV (reference sequence). The CDR3: CASSFQVGTGQLYF. CDR3 DNA, as far as it was read: TGTGCCAGCAGCTTTCAGGTTGGTACCGGGCAGCTCTAC.

This clone appeared a few times. The gene names given are mouse names. Read coverage stops 1 residue before the CDR3 terminus; the germline J gene supplies the remainder. Additional DNA sequences in this sample encode the identical CDR3. The chain recombines TRBV1 with TRBJ1-4; TRBD1 agrees at 11 bases. In germline, CDR1 is NSQYPW, CDR2 LRSPGD (reference sequence). Trimming removed 3 bases from V and 5 bases from J; junction bases left unmatched: 2. The CDR3 length is 15 residues. The sequenced CDR3 bases are TGCACCTGCAGTGCGCGGGACAGGGGGAACGAAAGATTATTT. It encodes CTCSARDRGNERLF. The entire CDR3 reads CTCSARDRGNERLFF.

This clone is classed as medium-sized. The gene symbols are mouse symbols. The CDR3 end lies 1 residue beyond the end of the read and is filled in from the germline J gene. The chain joins TRBV26 to TRBJ2-7; no definite D call. CDR3 length: 12 amino acids. Germline-derived CDR1 and CDR2 are KGHPV and FQNQEV (reference sequence). V lost 2 bases to trimming and J lost 4 bases, with 6 bases between them. The CDR3 loop reads CASSLLQYEQYF. CDR3 DNA (partial): TGTGCCAGCAGTCTGCTTCAATATGAACAGTAC.

This clone was seen a single time. Gene and germline names: mouse. With the read ending 1 residue before the CDR3 end, the germline J gene is used to fill in that end. The chain joins TRBV3 to TRBJ1-1, with a possible D match to TRBD1 (5 bases). V was pared by 4 bases and J by 5 bases, with 8 bases between. The CDR3 is made up of 12 amino acids. The germline V gene has CDR1 SNHLY and CDR2 FYNGKV (reference sequence). The CDR3 bases that were read are TGTGCCAGCAGCTGGGACGGGACAGAAGTCTTC. Translated, it gives CASSWDGTEVF. The entire CDR3 protein is CASSWDGTEVFF.

For this clone: Germline and genes: mouse. The read terminates 1 residue ahead of where the CDR3 ends, so the germline J gene completes it. The rearrangement joins TRBV12-2 to TRBJ2-5, with TRBD2 matching over 7 bases. The junction had 4 bases not matched to a gene; V was cut back by 2 bases and J by 3 bases. Germline V gene lookup returns CDR1 SGHLS and CDR2 HYDKME. CDR3 length: 14 amino acids. Here the CDR3 reads CASSPGLAQDTQYF. The CDR3 DNA, read in part, is TGTGCCAGCTCTCCCGGACTGGCACAAGACACCCAGTAC.

This clone is medium-sized within its sample. All gene names here are mouse names. The read terminates 1 residue before the CDR3 end, so the remaining end is supplied by the germline J gene. The rearrangement joins TRBV12-1 to TRBJ2-7; D not resolved. The CDR3 is 14 residues long. CDR1 and CDR2 from the germline V gene are SGHSN and HYEKVE. The V end was cut by 0 bases, the J end by 0 bases, with 8 bases between. The CDR3 bases that were read are TGTGCCAGCTCTCTCGACGGGGTCTCCTATGAACAGTAC. As protein: CASSLDGVSYEQY. The full-length CDR3 reads as CASSLDGVSYEQYF.

Remarks on this clone: Germline and genes here are mouse. The CDR3 end is not reached by the read, which stops 1 residue before it; the germline J gene fills it in. The chain couples TRBV14 to TRBJ2-4; 7 nucleotides match TRBD1. V was pared by 4 bases and J by 2 bases, with 4 bases of the junction left unmatched. Germline CDR1 is SGHDT and CDR2 is FRDEAV. The CDR3 totals 14 residues. CDR3 in amino acids: CASSPTGDQNTLYF. The covered CDR3 bases are TGTGCCAGCAGTCCTACAGGGGATCAAAACACCTTGTAC.

Concerning this clone: Genes and germline come from the mouse. The CDR3 bases that were read are TGTGCCTGGAGTCGGGACAGGCGAGACACCCAGTAC. This sequence encodes CAWSRDRRDTQY. In full, the CDR3 is CAWSRDRRDTQYF. The rearrangement joins TRBV31 to TRBJ2-5, with 8 bases lining up with TRBD1. The DNA ends 1 residue before the CDR3 does, and the rest of the CDR3 is filled in from the germline J gene. The ends lost 1 base at V and 5 bases at J; junction bases unmatched: 2. Germline V gene lookup returns CDR1 GKSSPN and CDR2 SITVG. The CDR3 runs 13 residues.

About this clone: The gene names here belong to mouse. The CDR3 extends 1 residue past the end of the read, so its final part is completed from the germline J gene. The V and J genes are TRBV3 and TRBJ2-7, with 8 bases lining up with TRBD2. The CDR3 is 13 residues long. Germline V gives CDR1 SNHLY, CDR2 FYNGKV (reference sequence). V lost 5 bases and J lost 4; bases outside the gene matches: 4. The DNA read from the CDR3 is TGTGCCAGCAGCCTACGGACTGGGTATGAACAGTAC. Its protein is CASSLRTGYEQY. The whole CDR3 reads CASSLRTGYEQYF.

This clone was recorded a few times. Germline and genes: mouse. Read sequence stops 1 residue before the CDR3 end, and the germline J gene provides the missing end. This chain joins TRBV3 and TRBJ1-2; 7 positions match TRBD1. The CDR3 consists of 14 residues. V lost 6 bases and J lost 0; bases outside the gene matches: 4. Germline V lookup: CDR1 SNHLY, CDR2 FYNGKV (reference sequence). CDR3 protein: CASRGTAANSDYTF. The DNA read from the CDR3 is TGTGCCAGCAGAGGGACAGCTGCAAACTCCGACTACACC. The full variable domain, completed using reference TRBV3 and TRBJ1-2, is GPKVLQIPSHQIIDMGQMVTLNCDPVSNHLYFYWYKQILGQQMEFLVNFYNGKVMEKSKLFKDQFSVERPDGSYFTLKIQPTALEDSAVYFCASRGTAANSDYTFGSGTRLLVI.

As concerns this clone: Here the gene names and germline are mouse. Read coverage stops 1 residue before the CDR3 terminus; the germline J gene supplies the remainder. V usage is TRBV26 and J usage is TRBJ1-3; 7 bases are shared with TRBD1. Germline V CDR1 and CDR2: KGHPV, FQNQEV (reference sequence). Trimming cost V 4 bases and J 2 bases; bases outside gene matches: 2. The CDR3 has 14 amino acids. CDR3 amino acids: CASSRGTAGNTLYF. CDR3 DNA (partial): TGTGCCAGCAGTCGCGGGACAGCTGGAAATACGCTCTAT.

Comment on this clone: The gene names here belong to mouse. Sequencing ends 1 residue short of the CDR3 end; the germline J gene provides the rest. The chain links TRBV26 to TRBJ2-5; weak D call: TRBD2 (6 bases). The CDR3 has 12 residues. The V end was cut by 2 bases, the J end by 6 bases, with 6 bases between. Germline CDR1 is KGHPV and CDR2 is FQNQEV (reference sequence). CDR3 DNA (partial): TGTGCCAGCAGTCTGGGGGGGGACACCCAGTAC. Translation: CASSLGGDTQY. Given in full, the CDR3 is CASSLGGDTQYF.

This clone turned up a few times. The gene symbols are mouse symbols. The read is 1 residue too short to cover the CDR3 end, so that end is filled in from the germline J gene. The chain combines TRBV1 with TRBJ2-4, with D maybe TRBD2 (5 bases). Between the trimmed V and J ends, which lost 0 bases and 3 bases, there was a span of 10 bases. Germline V gene data show CDR1 as NSQYPW and CDR2 as LRSPGD (reference sequence). The CDR3 spans 15 residues. The chain's CDR3 is CTCSAEWGRQNTLYF. The covered CDR3 bases are TGCACCTGCAGTGCAGAGTGGGGAAGACAAAACACCTTGTAC.

As concerns this clone: Mouse names are used for the genes. The observed sequence ends 1 residue before the CDR3 terminus, with the missing tail filled in from the germline J gene. Other DNA variants within this sample encode the same CDR3. This chain links TRBV26 with TRBJ2-2, with 7 nucleotides matching TRBD1. Trimming removed 4 bases from V and 2 bases from J; junction bases left unmatched: 1. Germline CDR1 is KGHPV and CDR2 is FQNQEV (reference sequence). CDR3 length: 14 amino acids. CDR3 DNA, as far as it was read: TGTGCCAGCAGTCCGGGACAGAACACCGGGCAGCTCTAC. This codes for CASSPGQNTGQLY. The complete CDR3 reads CASSPGQNTGQLYF.

Concerning this clone: All gene names here are mouse names. The CDR3 end is not reached by the read, which stops 1 residue before it; the germline J gene fills it in. This sequence joins TRBV12-2 and TRBJ1-4; possibly TRBD1 for D (6 bases). Per the germline V gene, CDR1 is SGHLS and CDR2 is HYDKME. This CDR3 has 15 amino acids. The V end was cut by 4 bases, the J end by 1 base, with 12 bases between. The part of the CDR3 DNA that was read is TGTGCCAGCTCCCCCGGGACACCTTCCAACGAAAGATTATTT. Translation gives CASSPGTPSNERLF. The whole CDR3 reads CASSPGTPSNERLFF.

Remarks on this clone: The gene names given are mouse names. The read stops 1 residue short of the end of the CDR3; the missing end is completed from the germline J gene. The V gene is TRBV26, the J gene TRBJ1-1; the match to TRBD1 covers 11 bases. V shed 6 bases and J 3 bases; nucleotides not matched to a gene: 6. The germline CDR1 and CDR2 sequences are KGHPV and FQNQEV (reference sequence). The CDR3 contains 15 residues. CDR3 sequence reads: CASSPGTGGDTEVFF. The sequenced CDR3 bases are TGTGCCAGCAGCCCCGGGACAGGGGGGGACACAGAAGTCTTC. Full variable domain (remainder filled in from reference TRBV26 and TRBJ1-1): NSKVIQTPRYLVKGQGQKAKMRCIPEKGHPVVFWYQQNKNNEFKFLINFQNQEVLQQIDMTEKRFSAECPSNSPCSLEIQSSEAGDSALYLCASSPGTGGDTEVFFGKGTRLTVV.

This clone has just a few counts. Gene names follow the mouse nomenclature. The CDR3 is cut off 1 residue early in the read; its end comes from the germline J gene. The chain uses TRBV26 and TRBJ2-4; weak D call: TRBD1 (6 bases). Trimming pared 6 bases from V and 5 bases from J, leaving 6 bases between. Per the germline V gene, CDR1 is KGHPV and CDR2 is FQNQEV (reference sequence). CDR3 length equals 11 residues. The CDR3 region is CASRQGNTLYF. The DNA read from the CDR3 is TGTGCCAGCAGACAGGGAAACACCTTGTAC.

Comment on this clone: The gene names given are mouse names. The read falls 1 residue short of the CDR3 end, and the missing part is taken from the germline J gene. The chain is built from TRBV31 and TRBJ1-6; D is uncertain. TRBJ1-6 is identified as an open reading frame with a role that is uncertain. V was pared by 1 base and J by 4 bases, with 5 bases between. The length of the CDR3 is 13 residues. Germline V gene sequence: CDR1 GKSSPN, CDR2 SITVG. CDR3 protein: CAWSRQYNSPLYF. CDR3 DNA, as far as it was read: TGTGCCTGGAGTCGACAATATAATTCGCCCCTCTAC.